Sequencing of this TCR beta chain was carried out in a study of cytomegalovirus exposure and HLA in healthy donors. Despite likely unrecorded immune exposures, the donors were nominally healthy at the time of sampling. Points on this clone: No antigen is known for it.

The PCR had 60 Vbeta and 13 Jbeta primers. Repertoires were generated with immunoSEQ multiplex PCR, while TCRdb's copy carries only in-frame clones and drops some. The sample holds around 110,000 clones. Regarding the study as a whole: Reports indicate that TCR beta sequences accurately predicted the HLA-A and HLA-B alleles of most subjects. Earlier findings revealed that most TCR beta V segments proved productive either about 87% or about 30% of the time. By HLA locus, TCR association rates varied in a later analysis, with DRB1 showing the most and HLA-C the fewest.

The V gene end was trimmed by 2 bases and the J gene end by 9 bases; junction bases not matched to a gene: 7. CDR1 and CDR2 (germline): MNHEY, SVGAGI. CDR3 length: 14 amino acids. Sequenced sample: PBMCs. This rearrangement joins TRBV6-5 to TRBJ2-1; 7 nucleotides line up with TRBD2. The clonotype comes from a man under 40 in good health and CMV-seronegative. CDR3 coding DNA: TGTGCCAGCAGTTACAGTGCCTGGGGGGGTGAGCAGTTCTTC. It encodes CASSYSAWGGEQFF.